A single sample gave rise to the 6 T cell receptor beta chains below, sequenced in a study of cytomegalovirus exposure and HLA in healthy donors. Data came from immunoSEQ multiplex PCR; TCRdb stores just in-frame clones and leaves some out. The sample includes under 200,000 clones, around nine tenths seen only once; the top ten take 10%. The sample taken for sequencing was PBMCs. These receptors came from a young woman in good health and CMV-seropositive.

The chain employs TRBV7-3 and TRBJ2-3; D is unclear. Trimming took 5 bases from V and 2 from J, leaving 11 bases between them. Germline loops: CDR1 SGHTA, CDR2 FQGTGA. CDR3 length equals 14 residues. The CDR3 loop is CASSHIDYTDTQYF. The CDR3 DNA sequence: TGTGCCAGCAGCCACATCGATTACACAGATACGCAGTATTTT.

This chain uses TRBV5-4 with TRBJ1-3; 9 bases line up with TRBD1. V trimming: 2 bases; J trimming: 5 bases; junction bases outside the gene matches: 2. The length of the CDR3 is 14 residues. The germline gives CDR1 SGHNT, CDR2 YYREEE (reference sequence). CDR3 loop: CASSLQGARNTIYF. The CDR3 DNA reads TGTGCCAGCAGCTTACAGGGGGCGAGAAACACCATATATTTT.

For this clone: At one end the junction does not follow the germline gene, possibly because of a read error. The chain combines TRBV7-7 with TRBJ2-1, with a weak D call TRBD2 (7 bases). Germline-derived CDR1 and CDR2 are SSHAT and FNYEAQ (reference sequence). This CDR3 has 15 residues. The CDR3 loop reads CASSLGGLSGNEQFF. The CDR3 DNA reads as TGTGCTAGCAGCTTAGGGGGACTAAGCGGCAATGAGCAGTTCTTC.

V usage is TRBV5-5 and J usage is TRBJ2-3; the D gene is possibly TRBD2 (6 bases). The CDR3 runs to 16 residues. Germline CDR1 and CDR2: SGHKS and YYEKEE (reference sequence). Trimming took 4 bases from V and 4 from J, leaving 19 bases between them. The CDR3 protein is CASSPDIIGSADTQYF. The CDR3 nucleotides are TGTGCCAGCAGCCCGGACATAATCGGGAGTGCAGATACGCAGTATTTT.

Only one count was recorded for this clone. The CDR3 loop is CASSQGGSASYNEQFF. CDR3 DNA: TGCGCCAGCAGCCAAGGAGGGAGTGCCTCCTACAATGAGCAGTTCTTC. The chain uses TRBV4-3 and TRBJ2-1, with a tentative D call TRBD2 (5 bases). Germline CDR1 and CDR2: LGHNA and YSLEER. V was shortened by 1 base and J by 0 bases, with 10 bases between the two germline ends. CDR3 size: 16 residues.

Only one count was recorded for this clone. The V gene is TRBV6-1, the J gene TRBJ1-5, with a weak D call TRBD1 (6 bases). The V and J ends lost 0 bases and 4 bases respectively, with 16 bases between them. The CDR3 extends over 17 amino acids. CDR1 is MNHNS and CDR2 is SASEGT in the germline V gene. Here the CDR3 reads CASSEAKRGGTNQPQHF. The CDR3 nucleotides are TGTGCCAGCAGTGAAGCGAAGAGGGGGGGAACGAATCAGCCCCAGCATTTT.